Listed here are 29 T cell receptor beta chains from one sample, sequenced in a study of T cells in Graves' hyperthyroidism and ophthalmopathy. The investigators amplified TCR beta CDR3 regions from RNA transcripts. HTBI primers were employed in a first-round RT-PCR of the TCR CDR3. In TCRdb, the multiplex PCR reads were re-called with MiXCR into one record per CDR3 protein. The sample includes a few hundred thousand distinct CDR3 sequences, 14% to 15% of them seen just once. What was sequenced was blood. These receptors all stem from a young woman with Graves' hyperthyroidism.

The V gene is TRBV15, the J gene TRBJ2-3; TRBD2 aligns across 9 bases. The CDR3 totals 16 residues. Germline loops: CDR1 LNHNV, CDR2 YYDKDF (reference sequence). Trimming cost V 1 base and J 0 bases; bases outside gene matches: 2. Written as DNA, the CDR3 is TGTGCCACCAGCAGAGGTAGCGGGAGCAGCACAGATACGCAGTATTTT. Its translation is CATSRGSGSSTDTQYF. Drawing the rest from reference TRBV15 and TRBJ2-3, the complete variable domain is DAMVIQNPRYQVTQFGKPVTLSCSQTLNHNVMYWYQQKSSQAPKLLFHYYDKDFNNEADTPDNFQSRRPNTSFCFLDIRSPGLGDTAMYLCATSRGSGSSTDTQYFGPGTRLTVL.

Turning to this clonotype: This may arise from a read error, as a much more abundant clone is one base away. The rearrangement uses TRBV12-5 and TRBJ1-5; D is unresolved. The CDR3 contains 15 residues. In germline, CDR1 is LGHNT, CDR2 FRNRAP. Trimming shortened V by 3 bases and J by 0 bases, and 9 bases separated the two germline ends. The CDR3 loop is CASGFAGYSNQPQHF. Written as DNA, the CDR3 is TGTGCTAGTGGTTTTGCCGGGTATAGCAATCAGCCCCAGCATTTT. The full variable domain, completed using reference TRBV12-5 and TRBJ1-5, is DARVTQTPRHKVTEMGQEVTMRCQPILGHNTVFWYRQTMMQGLELLAYFRNRAPLDDSGMPKDRFSAEMPDATLATLKIQPSEPRDSAVYFCASGFAGYSNQPQHFGDGTRLSIL.

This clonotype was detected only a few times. The CDR3 spells CASSLRTAAFF. Written as DNA, the CDR3 is TGTGCCAGCAGCTTACGGACGGCAGCTTTCTTT. The chain carries TRBV7-3 and TRBJ1-1; no clear D. V was shortened by 2 bases and J by 10 bases, with 8 bases between the two germline ends. This CDR3 spans 11 amino acids. Germline V gene data show CDR1 as SGHTA and CDR2 as FQGTGA.

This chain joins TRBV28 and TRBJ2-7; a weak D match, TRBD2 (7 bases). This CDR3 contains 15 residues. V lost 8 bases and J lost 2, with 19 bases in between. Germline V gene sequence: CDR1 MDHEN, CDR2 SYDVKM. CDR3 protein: CASRGGGTPAYEQYF. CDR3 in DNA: TGTGCCAGCCGAGGGGGGGGGACACCTGCCTACGAGCAGTACTTC.

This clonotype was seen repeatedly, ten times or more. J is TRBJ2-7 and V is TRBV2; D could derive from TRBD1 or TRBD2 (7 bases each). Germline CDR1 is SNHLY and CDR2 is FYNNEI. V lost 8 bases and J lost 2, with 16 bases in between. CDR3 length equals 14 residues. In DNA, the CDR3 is TGTGCCAGCGATGGGGGAGGGGGCACCTACGAGCAGTACTTC. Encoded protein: CASDGGGGTYEQYF.

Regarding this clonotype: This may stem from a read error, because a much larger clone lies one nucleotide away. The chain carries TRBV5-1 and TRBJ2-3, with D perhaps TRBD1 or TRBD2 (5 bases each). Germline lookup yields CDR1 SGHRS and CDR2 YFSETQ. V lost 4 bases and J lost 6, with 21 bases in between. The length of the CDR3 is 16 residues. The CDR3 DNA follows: TGCGCCAGCAGCCTGAGTGGGACCCATGGGGCCGATACGCAGTATTTT. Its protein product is CASSLSGTHGADTQYF.

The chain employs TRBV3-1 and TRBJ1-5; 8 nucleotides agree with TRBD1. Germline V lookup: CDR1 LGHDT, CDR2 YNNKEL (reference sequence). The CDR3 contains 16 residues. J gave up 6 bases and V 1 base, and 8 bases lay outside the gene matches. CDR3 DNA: TGTGCCAGCAGCCAAGGGACAGGGAGTGCCGGTCAGCCCCAGCATTTT. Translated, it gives CASSQGTGSAGQPQHF.

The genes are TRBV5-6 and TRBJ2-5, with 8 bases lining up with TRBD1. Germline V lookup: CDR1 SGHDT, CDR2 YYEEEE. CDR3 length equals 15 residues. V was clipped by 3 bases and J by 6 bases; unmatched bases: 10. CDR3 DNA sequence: TGTGCCAGCAGCTGGGGACAGGCCGGATCCAAGACCCAGTACTTC. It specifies CASSWGQAGSKTQYF.

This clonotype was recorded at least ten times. The CDR3 spells CSVDPDRGGTEAFF. Written as DNA, the CDR3 is TGCAGCGTTGATCCGGACAGGGGGGGGACTGAAGCTTTCTTT. The V gene is TRBV29-1, the J gene TRBJ1-1; TRBD1 matches 10 bases. CDR1 and CDR2 from the germline V gene are SQVTM and ANQGSEA. The length of the CDR3 is 14 residues. Trimming took 3 bases from V and 5 from J; bases not matched to a gene: 6. The full variable domain, completed using reference TRBV29-1 and TRBJ1-1, is SAVISQKPSRDICQRGTSLTIQCQVDSQVTMMFWYRQQPGQSLTLIATANQGSEATYESGFVIDKFPISRPNLTFSTLTVSNMSPEDSSIYLCSVDPDRGGTEAFFGQGTRLTVV.

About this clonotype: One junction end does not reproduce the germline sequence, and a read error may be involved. The CDR3 loop is CASSLYLSGRTETQYF. CDR3 DNA: TGTGCCAGCAGCTTATACCTTAGCGGGAGAACGGAGACCCAGTACTTC. This chain joins TRBV27 and TRBJ2-5; 9 bases line up with TRBD2. Per the germline V gene, CDR1 is MNHEY and CDR2 is SMNVEV (reference sequence). The CDR3 covers 16 residues.

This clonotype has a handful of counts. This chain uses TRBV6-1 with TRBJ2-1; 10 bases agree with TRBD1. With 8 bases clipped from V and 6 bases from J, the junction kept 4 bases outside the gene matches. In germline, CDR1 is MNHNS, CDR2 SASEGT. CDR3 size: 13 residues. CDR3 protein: CASGWTGGNEQFF. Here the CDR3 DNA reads TGTGCCAGCGGATGGACAGGGGGCAATGAGCAGTTCTTC.

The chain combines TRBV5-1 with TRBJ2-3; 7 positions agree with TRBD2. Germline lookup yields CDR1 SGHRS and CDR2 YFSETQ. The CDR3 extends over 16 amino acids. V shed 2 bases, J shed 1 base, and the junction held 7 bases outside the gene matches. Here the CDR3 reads CASSFGRGRRTDTQYF. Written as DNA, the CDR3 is TGCGCCAGCAGCTTCGGGCGGGGGAGACGCACAGATACGCAGTATTTT. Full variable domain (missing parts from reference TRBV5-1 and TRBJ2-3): KAGVTQTPRYLIKTRGQQVTLSCSPISGHRSVSWYQQTPGQGLQFLFEYFSETQRNKGNFPGRFSGRQFSNSRSEMNVSTLELGDSALYLCASSFGRGRRTDTQYFGPGTRLTVL.

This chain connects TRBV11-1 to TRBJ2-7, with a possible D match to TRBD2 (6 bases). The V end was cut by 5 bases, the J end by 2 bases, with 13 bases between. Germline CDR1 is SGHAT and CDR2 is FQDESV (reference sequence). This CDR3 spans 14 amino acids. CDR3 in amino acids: CASSPTRGPYEQYF. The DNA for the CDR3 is TGTGCCAGCAGCCCCACGCGGGGCCCCTACGAGCAGTACTTC.

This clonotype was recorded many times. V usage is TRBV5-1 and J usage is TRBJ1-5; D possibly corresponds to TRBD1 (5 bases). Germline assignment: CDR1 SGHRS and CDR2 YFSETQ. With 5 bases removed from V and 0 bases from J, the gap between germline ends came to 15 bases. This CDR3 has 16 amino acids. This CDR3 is CASSYRDLSSNQPQHF. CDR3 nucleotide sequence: TGCGCCAGCAGTTACCGGGACCTCAGTAGCAATCAGCCCCAGCATTTT.

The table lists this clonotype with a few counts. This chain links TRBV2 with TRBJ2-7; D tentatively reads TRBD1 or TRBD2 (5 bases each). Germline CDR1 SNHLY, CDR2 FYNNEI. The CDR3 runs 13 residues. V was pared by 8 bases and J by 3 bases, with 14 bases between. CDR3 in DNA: TGTGCCAGCCGGGACGGCGCCCTCTACGAGCAGTACTTC. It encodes CASRDGALYEQYF.

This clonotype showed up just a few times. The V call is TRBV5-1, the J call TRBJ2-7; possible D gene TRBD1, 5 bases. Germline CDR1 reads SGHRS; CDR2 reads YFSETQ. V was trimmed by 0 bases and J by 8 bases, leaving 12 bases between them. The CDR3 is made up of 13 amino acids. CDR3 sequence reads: CASSLVMAGQQYF. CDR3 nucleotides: TGCGCCAGCAGCTTGGTTATGGCAGGGCAGCAGTACTTC.

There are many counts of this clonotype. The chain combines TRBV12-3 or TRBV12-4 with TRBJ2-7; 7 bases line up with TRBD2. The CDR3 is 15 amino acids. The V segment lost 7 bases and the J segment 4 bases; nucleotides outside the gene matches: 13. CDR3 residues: CASTPSSGIRYEQYF. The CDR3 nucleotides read TGTGCCAGCACCCCCAGCAGCGGGATCCGGTACGAGCAGTACTTC.

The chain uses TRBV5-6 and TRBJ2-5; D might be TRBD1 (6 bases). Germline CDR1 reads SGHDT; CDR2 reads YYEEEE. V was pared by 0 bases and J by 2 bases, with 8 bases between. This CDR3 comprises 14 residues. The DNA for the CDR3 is TGTGCCAGCAGCTTGGACAGGGTACAAGAGACCCAGTACTTC. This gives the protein CASSLDRVQETQYF.

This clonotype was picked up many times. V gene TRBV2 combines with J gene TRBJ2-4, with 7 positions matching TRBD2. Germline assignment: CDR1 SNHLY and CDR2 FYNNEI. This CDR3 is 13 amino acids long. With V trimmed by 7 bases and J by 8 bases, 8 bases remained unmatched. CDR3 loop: CASTREGRDIQYF. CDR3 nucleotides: TGTGCCAGCACGAGGGAGGGCCGCGACATTCAGTACTTC.

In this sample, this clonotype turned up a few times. The CDR3 DNA sequence: TGTGCCAGCAGCCCGGGGACTGAAAAACTGTTTTTT. Translating it yields CASSPGTEKLFF. This chain uses TRBV7-2 with TRBJ1-4; the D gene is possibly TRBD1 (5 bases). Trimming took 5 bases from V and 7 from J, leaving 8 bases between them. Germline V gene data show CDR1 as SGHTA and CDR2 as FQGNSA. This CDR3 is 12 amino acids long.

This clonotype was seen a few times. The CDR3 DNA sequence: TGCAGTGCTACCGGGACTAGCGGGCTAGCCAAAAACATTCAGTACTTC. Its translation is CSATGTSGLAKNIQYF. This chain connects TRBV20-1 to TRBJ2-4; 12 positions match TRBD2. In germline, CDR1 is DFQATT, CDR2 SNEGSKA (reference sequence). The CDR3 is 16 residues long. J was trimmed by 0 bases and V by 4 bases; bases with no gene match: 4.

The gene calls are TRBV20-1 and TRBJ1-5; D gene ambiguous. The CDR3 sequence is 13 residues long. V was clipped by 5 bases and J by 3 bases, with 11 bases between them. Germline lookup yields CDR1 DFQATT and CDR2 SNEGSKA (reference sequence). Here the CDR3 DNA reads TGCAGTGCTCGTCCGGGATCCAATCAGCCCCAGCATTTT. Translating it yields CSARPGSNQPQHF.

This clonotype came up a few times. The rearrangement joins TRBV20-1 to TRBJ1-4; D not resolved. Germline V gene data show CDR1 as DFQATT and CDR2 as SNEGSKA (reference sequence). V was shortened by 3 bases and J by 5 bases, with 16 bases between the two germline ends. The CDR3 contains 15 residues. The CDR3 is CSASSPETANEKLFF. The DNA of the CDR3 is TGCAGTGCTAGTTCGCCGGAGACGGCGAATGAAAAACTGTTTTTT.

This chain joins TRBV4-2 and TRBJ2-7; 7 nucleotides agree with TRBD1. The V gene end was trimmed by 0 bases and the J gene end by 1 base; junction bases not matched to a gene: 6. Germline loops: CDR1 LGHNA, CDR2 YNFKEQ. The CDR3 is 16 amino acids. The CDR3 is CASSQEIGGQSYEQYF. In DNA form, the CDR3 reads TGTGCCAGCAGCCAAGAAATAGGGGGACAGTCCTACGAGCAGTACTTC.

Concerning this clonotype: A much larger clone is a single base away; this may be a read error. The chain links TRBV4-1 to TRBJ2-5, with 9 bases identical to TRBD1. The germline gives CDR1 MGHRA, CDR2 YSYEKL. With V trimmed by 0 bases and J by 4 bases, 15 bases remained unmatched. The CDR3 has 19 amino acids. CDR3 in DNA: TGCGCCAGCAGCCAAGATTTCAGTTTCGGACAGGGGTCCGGAGAGACCCAGTACTTC. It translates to CASSQDFSFGQGSGETQYF.

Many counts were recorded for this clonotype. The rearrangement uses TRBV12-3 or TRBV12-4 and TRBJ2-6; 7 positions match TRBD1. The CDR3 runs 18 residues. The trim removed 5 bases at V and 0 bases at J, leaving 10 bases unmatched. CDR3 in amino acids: CASSPGTEGRSGANVLTF. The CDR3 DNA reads TGTGCCAGCAGTCCGGGGACAGAGGGACGCTCTGGGGCCAACGTCCTGACTTTC.

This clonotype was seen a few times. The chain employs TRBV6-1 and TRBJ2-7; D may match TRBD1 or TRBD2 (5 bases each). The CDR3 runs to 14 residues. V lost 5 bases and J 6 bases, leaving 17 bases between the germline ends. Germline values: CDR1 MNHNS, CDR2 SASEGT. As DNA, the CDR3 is TGTGCCAGCAGTAAGGGACGGACTTTCGGCGAGCAGTACTTC. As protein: CASSKGRTFGEQYF.

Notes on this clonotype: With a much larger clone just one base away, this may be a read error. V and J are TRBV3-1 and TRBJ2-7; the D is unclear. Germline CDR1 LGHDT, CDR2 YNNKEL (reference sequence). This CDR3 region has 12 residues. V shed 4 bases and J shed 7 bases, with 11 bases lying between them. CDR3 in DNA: TGTGCCAGCAGCCCGGCCGCGTGGGAGCAGTACTTC. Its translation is CASSPAAWEQYF.

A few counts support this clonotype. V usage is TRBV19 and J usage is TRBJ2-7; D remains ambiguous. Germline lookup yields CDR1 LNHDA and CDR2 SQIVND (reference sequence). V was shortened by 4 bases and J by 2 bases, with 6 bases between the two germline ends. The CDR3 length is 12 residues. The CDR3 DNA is TGTGCCAGTAGTACCGGACCCTACGAGCAGTACTTC. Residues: CASSTGPYEQYF. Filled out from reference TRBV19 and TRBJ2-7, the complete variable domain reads DGGITQSPKYLFRKEGQNVTLSCEQNLNHDAMYWYRQDPGQGLRLIYYSQIVNDFQKGDIAEGYSVSREKKESFPLTVTSAQKNPTAFYLCASSTGPYEQYFGPGTRLTVT.